This TCR beta chain is drawn from a study of T-cell reconstitution after alpha-beta-depleted transplantation in children (dated by TCRdb to about 2016). About the investigation overall: Using TCR repertoire profiling, the study followed T-cell immune reconstitution in a quantitative way in children after TCRalphabeta/CD19-depleted allogeneic hematopoietic cell transplantation.

Library preparation was by PCR. Sequencing was carried out with an Illumina HiSeq 2500. Molecular barcoding was employed in the preparation of TCR libraries, with unique molecular identifiers being used to normalize TCRbeta repertoire quantification. In-frame beta chains were kept once TCRdb had trimmed the public reads at Q25 with fastp and called clones with MiXCR. When rows share a CDR3 protein, they turn into one entry using the most common DNA and genes. The sample profile shows approximately 590,000 distinct CDR3 sequences; over 9.5% of them were found once. About 4.2% of the sample is in the top ten clones. Comment on this clonotype: Its cognate antigen has yet to be identified. No per-base quality is available; no much larger clone lies one base away.

Trimming takes 1 base from V and 3 bases from J, and the germline ends sit 10 bases apart. The CDR3 holds 15 amino acids from the cysteine to the phenylalanine. Solely the CDR3 DNA is kept, with 45 bases framed from the first base. The CDR1 and CDR2 encoded by the germline V gene are SGHDT and YYEEEE. Sequenced material: PBMCs from the stem cell graft donor, taken from the stem cell graft. This receptor was identified in a human donor who donated a stem cell graft to a child with acute myeloid leukemia. The sequence links TRBV5-6 to TRBJ1-4, with the D gene uncertain. The CDR3 in this case is CASSLRVGPNEKLFF. The DNA sequence is TGTGCCAGCAGCTTGAGGGTCGGACCTAATGAAAAACTGTTTTTT.